The source of this T cell receptor beta chain is a study of blood T cell repertoires in COVID-19. Study at large: There were acute and convalescent COVID-19 samples, and they came from the United States, Italy and Spain. Sources were T cells, B-cell-depleted T cells, or PBMCs; the material itself was cDNA or gDNA.

Method: immunoSEQ multiplex PCR; TCRdb's copy keeps in-frame clones and lacks some. The sample consists of some 69,000 clones, over 80% of them appearing once. The J segment lost 0 bases and the V segment lost 5 bases, leaving 15 bases of the junction unmatched. The CDR3 has 18 amino acids. The germline V gene encodes CDR1 SGHTA and CDR2 FQGTGA. The TCR sequence derives from a woman aged 55-75 years with acute or convalescent COVID-19. V is TRBV7-3 and J is TRBJ1-1, with 7 bases that match TRBD1. Sequenced: peripheral blood. DNA of the CDR3: TGTGCCAGCAGCCCGCGCTACAGGGGACGCGACATGAACACTGAAGCTTTCTTT. Its translation is CASSPRYRGRDMNTEAFF.